The 9 T cell receptor beta chains below all came from one sample that was sequenced in a study of response to subunit inactivated influenza vaccine. Each CDR3 protein is one row after TCRdb ran MiXCR on the RT-PCR reads. The table includes about 520,000 distinct CDR3 sequences, approximately 7.7% detected once. The source material was PBMCs from blood, sampled 23 months after vaccination. These receptors originate from a man between 45 and 75 years old who received an inactivated influenza vaccine.

This clonotype was picked up many times. The rearrangement uses TRBV9 and TRBJ2-3; D gene unclear. The CDR3 is 12 residues long. V was cut by 0 bases and J by 7 bases, with 6 bases left in between. Germline CDR1 is SGDLS and CDR2 is YYNGEE. The chain's CDR3 is CASSVAGNTQYF. CDR3 nucleotide sequence: TGTGCCAGCAGCGTAGCTGGGAATACGCAGTATTTT.

A few counts support this clonotype. Here the CDR3 DNA reads TGCAGTGCCATAGAACGGTCCGATTCACCCCTCCACTTT. It specifies CSAIERSDSPLHF. The V gene is TRBV20-1, the J gene TRBJ1-6; no reliable D call. CDR3 length: 13 amino acids. Germline CDR1 and CDR2: DFQATT and SNEGSKA (reference sequence). The V gene lost 6 bases and the J gene lost 8 bases, with 14 bases spanning the gap.

This clonotype has at least ten counts. The chain employs TRBV10-3 and TRBJ2-7, with 8 bases that match TRBD2. V lost 6 bases and J lost 6; bases outside the gene matches: 13. The CDR3 consists of 15 residues. The germline CDR1 and CDR2 sequences are ENHRY and SYGVKD. CDR3 in DNA: TGTGCCATCAGCCCAGCGGGTAGGCTAGCGGGCGAGCAGTACTTC. Translation gives CAISPAGRLAGEQYF.

This clonotype was seen repeatedly, ten times or more. The chain is built from TRBV5-1 and TRBJ2-5, with a tentative D call TRBD2 (5 bases). The CDR3 has 14 amino acids. Germline V gene data show CDR1 as SGHRS and CDR2 as YFSETQ. V was shortened by 2 bases and J by 1 base, with 9 bases between the two germline ends. The CDR3 spells CASSLHGLQETQYF. The CDR3 DNA reads as TGCGCCAGCAGCTTACACGGACTCCAAGAGACCCAGTACTTC. Supplemented by reference TRBV5-1 and TRBJ2-5, the full variable domain reads KAGVTQTPRYLIKTRGQQVTLSCSPISGHRSVSWYQQTPGQGLQFLFEYFSETQRNKGNFPGRFSGRQFSNSRSEMNVSTLELGDSALYLCASSLHGLQETQYFGPGTRLLVL.

This clonotype has only a few counts. This sequence joins TRBV18 and TRBJ1-2; TRBD1 agrees at 8 bases. Germline CDR1 is KGHSH and CDR2 is LQKENI. The J segment lost 5 bases and the V segment lost 2 bases, leaving 7 bases of the junction unmatched. CDR3 length: 15 amino acids. CDR3 amino acids: CASSPNPGGSYGYTF. The CDR3 coding sequence is TGTGCCAGCTCACCAAACCCAGGGGGCTCGTATGGCTACACCTTC.

This clonotype has at least ten counts. The V call is TRBV9, the J call TRBJ2-1, with 9 bases fitting TRBD2. This CDR3 comprises 18 residues. V lost 0 bases and J lost 10; bases outside the gene matches: 17. From germline, CDR1 is SGDLS and CDR2 YYNGEE. The CDR3 here is CASSVDPRPGLASDEQFF. Written as DNA, the CDR3 is TGTGCCAGCAGCGTAGACCCCCGCCCGGGACTAGCATCTGACGAGCAGTTCTTC.

This clonotype was found a few times. CDR3 residues: CASSFGVTYEQYF. The CDR3 region has the DNA TGTGCCAGCAGTTTCGGGGTGACCTACGAGCAGTACTTC. The chain has TRBV6-2 or TRBV6-3 and TRBJ2-7; tentatively, D is TRBD2 (5 bases). With 4 bases removed from V and 2 bases from J, the gap between germline ends came to 9 bases. The CDR3 is 13 residues long. Per germline, CDR1 MNHEY and CDR2 SVGEGT.

This clonotype was found many times. The V and J genes are TRBV24-1 and TRBJ2-3, with 9 bases that match TRBD2. The CDR3 contains 14 residues. V was clipped by 3 bases and J by 6 bases; unmatched bases: 3. Germline V gene lookup returns CDR1 KGHDR and CDR2 SFDVKD. This chain's CDR3 is CATSDTGTSDTQYF. The CDR3 DNA follows: TGTGCCACCAGTGATACCGGGACTAGCGATACGCAGTATTTT.

This clonotype was detected only a few times. The chain couples TRBV7-9 to TRBJ1-4; D uncertain. Germline V gene data show CDR1 as SEHNR and CDR2 as FQNEAQ (reference sequence). This CDR3 has 13 residues. V was trimmed by 3 bases and J by 7 bases, leaving 9 bases between them. In DNA, the CDR3 is TGTGCCAGCAGCTTCCCTCGTTCTGAAAAACTGTTTTTT. It specifies CASSFPRSEKLFF.